The rows below give T cell receptor beta chains drawn from one sample of a study of blood T cell repertoires in COVID-19. Here immunoSEQ multiplex PCR was the method, and the copy in TCRdb shows in-frame clones only, minus some. This repertoire shows about 180,000 clones, around 83% found once; its top ten account for about 1.5%. Sequencing was done on a sample of peripheral blood. The source is a human donor in a cohort sampled during active COVID-19. Both conserved end residues are part of each CDR3.

CDR3aa,v_gene,j_gene
CASTTGTFNEQYF,TRBV27,TRBJ2-7
CASSDQTSGRRYNEQFF,TRBV18,TRBJ2-1
CASRSSDEQYF,TRBV10-2,TRBJ2-7
CASSSSGGNEQFF,TRBV7-2,TRBJ2-1
CASSLQGAYTEAFF,TRBV5-6,TRBJ1-1
CASSEDRFSNQPQHF,TRBV19,TRBJ1-5
CASSPTSGGWNEQFF,TRBV19,TRBJ2-1
CASSFGTGLSYEQYF,TRBV7-9,TRBJ2-7
CASSLIQGRGNQPQHF,TRBV7-2,TRBJ1-5
CASSLTLSPNTGELFF,TRBV9,TRBJ2-2
CATSRALGQVTETQYF,TRBV15,TRBJ2-5
CATSGGYEQYF,TRBV24-1,TRBJ2-7
CASSRDSGTDTQYF,TRBV7-6,TRBJ2-3
CASSPPGSPGNTIYF,TRBV3-1/TRBV3-2,TRBJ1-3